This T cell receptor beta chain was sequenced in a study of human T cells and chemical hapten exposure. Study details: Small volume differences among pooled libraries mainly caused per-sample TCR yield variation. Notes on the study in general: The study found that DPC sensitization did not change TCRs above 1 in 1000 frequency.

The study used a library that attached unique molecular identifiers to individual cDNA molecules. TCRdb processed the 5' RACE reads anew with MiXCR; each CDR3 protein has one entry. This repertoire shows about 81,000 distinct CDR3 sequences, 6% to 8.5% found once; its top ten account for under 3%. Total RNA came from unfractionated whole blood. This clonotype came up a few times. The antigen is not known. With 6 bases removed from V and 4 bases from J, the gap between germline ends came to 9 bases. The germline gives CDR1 MNHEY, CDR2 SVGAGI. CDR3 length: 13 amino acids. The gene calls are TRBV6-5 and TRBJ1-4; D is unclear. The receptor was derived from a male donor in good health. This CDR3 is CASSPLGNEKLFF. CDR3 nucleotides: TGTGCCAGCAGCCCCCTTGGTAATGAAAAACTGTTTTTT.